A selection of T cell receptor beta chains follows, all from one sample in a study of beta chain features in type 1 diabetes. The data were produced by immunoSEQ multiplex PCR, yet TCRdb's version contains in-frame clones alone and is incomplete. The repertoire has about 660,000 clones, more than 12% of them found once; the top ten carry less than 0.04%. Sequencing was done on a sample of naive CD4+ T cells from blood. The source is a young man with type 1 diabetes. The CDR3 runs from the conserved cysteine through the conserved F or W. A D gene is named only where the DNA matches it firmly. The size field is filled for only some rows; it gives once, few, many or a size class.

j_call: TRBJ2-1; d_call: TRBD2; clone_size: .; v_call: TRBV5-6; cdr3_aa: CASGSSGRANEQFF; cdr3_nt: TGTGCCAGTGGGTCTAGCGGGAGGGCCAATGAGCAGTTCTTC
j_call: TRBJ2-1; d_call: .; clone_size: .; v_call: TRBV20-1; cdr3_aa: CSARSKREQFF; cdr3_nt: TGCAGTGCTAGAAGTAAGCGAGAGCAGTTCTTC
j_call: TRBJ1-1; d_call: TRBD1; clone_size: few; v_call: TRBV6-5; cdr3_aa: CASSPRDRGLTEAFF; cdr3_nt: TGTGCCAGCAGTCCGAGGGACAGGGGGCTCACTGAAGCTTTCTTT
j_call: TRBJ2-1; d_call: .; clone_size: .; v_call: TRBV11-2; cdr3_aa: CASSLVGGTNPTYNEQFF; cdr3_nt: TGTGCCAGCAGCTTAGTAGGGGGGACTAACCCTACCTACAATGAGCAGTTCTTC
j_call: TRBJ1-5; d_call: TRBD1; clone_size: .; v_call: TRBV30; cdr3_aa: CACDRGSNQPQHF; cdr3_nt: TGTGCCTGTGACAGGGGTAGCAATCAGCCCCAGCATTTT
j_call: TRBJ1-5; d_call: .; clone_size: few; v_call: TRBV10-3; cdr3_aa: CAIARADDQPQHF; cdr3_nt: TGTGCCATCGCGAGGGCAGATGATCAGCCCCAGCATTTT
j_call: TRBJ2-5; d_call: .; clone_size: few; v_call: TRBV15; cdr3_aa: CATSRVGGGLAAPQETQYF; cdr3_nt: TGTGCCACCAGCAGAGTAGGGGGAGGCCTAGCGGCCCCTCAAGAGACCCAGTACTTC
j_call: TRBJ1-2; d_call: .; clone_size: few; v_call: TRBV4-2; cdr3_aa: CASSQALGSSNYGYTF; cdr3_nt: TGTGCCAGCAGCCAAGCCCTCGGTAGTTCTAACTATGGCTACACCTTC
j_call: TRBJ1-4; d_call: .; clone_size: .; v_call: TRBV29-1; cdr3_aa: CSVSFRGTNEKLFF; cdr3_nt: TGCAGCGTTTCCTTCAGGGGAACTAATGAAAAACTGTTTTTT
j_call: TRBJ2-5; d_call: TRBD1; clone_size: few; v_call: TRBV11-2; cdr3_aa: CASTARQGFFRETQYF; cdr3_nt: TGTGCCAGCACCGCTAGACAGGGGTTTTTTCGTGAGACCCAGTACTTC
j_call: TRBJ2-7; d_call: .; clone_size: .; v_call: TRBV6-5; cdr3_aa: CASSLAHEQYF; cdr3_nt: TGTGCCAGCAGTTTAGCTCACGAGCAGTACTTC
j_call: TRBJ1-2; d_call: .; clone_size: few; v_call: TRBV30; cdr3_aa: CAWPRYSNANYGYTF; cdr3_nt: TGTGCCTGGCCACGGTACAGCAATGCGAACTATGGCTACACCTTC
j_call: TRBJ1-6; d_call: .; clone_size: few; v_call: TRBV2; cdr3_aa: CASRRSSYNSPLHF; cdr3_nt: TGTGCCAGCAGAAGGAGCTCCTATAATTCACCCCTCCACTTT
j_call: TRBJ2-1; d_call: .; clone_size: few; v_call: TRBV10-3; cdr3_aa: CAIRERDEQFF; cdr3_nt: TGTGCCATCAGGGAGCGGGATGAGCAGTTCTTC
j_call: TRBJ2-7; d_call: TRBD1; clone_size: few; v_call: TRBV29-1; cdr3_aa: CSVERGQGVYEQYF; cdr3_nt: TGCAGCGTTGAAAGAGGCCAGGGGGTCTACGAGCAGTACTTC
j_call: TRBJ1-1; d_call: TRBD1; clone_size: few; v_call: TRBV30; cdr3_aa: CAWSLKTGAITEAFF; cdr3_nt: TGTGCCTGGAGCCTCAAGACAGGGGCGATAACTGAAGCTTTCTTT
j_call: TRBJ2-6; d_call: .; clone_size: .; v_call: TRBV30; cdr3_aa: CAWSLQGYGANVLTF; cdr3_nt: TGTGCCTGGAGTTTACAGGGTTATGGGGCCAACGTCCTGACTTTC
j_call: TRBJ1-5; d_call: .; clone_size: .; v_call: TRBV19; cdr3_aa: CASSAVLQGGQPQHF; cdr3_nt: TGTGCCAGTAGTGCCGTCCTGCAGGGCGGGCAGCCCCAGCATTTT
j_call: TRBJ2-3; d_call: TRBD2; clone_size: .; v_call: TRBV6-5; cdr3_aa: CASSLAGISDTQYF; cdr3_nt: TGTGCCAGCAGTCTAGCGGGAATTTCAGATACGCAGTATTTT
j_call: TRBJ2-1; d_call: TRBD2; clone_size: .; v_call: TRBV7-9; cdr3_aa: CASSFRGSAYNEQFF; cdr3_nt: TGTGCCAGCAGCTTTCGCGGGAGCGCCTACAATGAGCAGTTCTTC